This TCR beta chain emerged from a study of PD-L1 blockade in urothelial cancer. This CDR3 contains 11 residues. Trimming shortened V by 5 bases and J by 3 bases, and 5 bases separated the two germline ends. The V gene's germline CDR1 is KGHSH and CDR2 LQKENI. Synthetic TCR analog templates were added to each PCR reaction. Libraries were prepared by immunoSEQ multiplex PCR; TCRdb keeps only in-frame clonotypes and omits some of them. The sample has 50,000 to 55,000 clones; about four fifths are singletons. The time point: pretreatment peripheral blood. The sequencing here drew on PBMCs, taken around atezolizumab (anti-PD-L1) treatment. This chain joins TRBV18 and TRBJ2-7; D remains ambiguous. The TCR was taken from a man aged 45-60 years with urothelial cancer. The CDR3 reads CASSSDYEQYF. The DNA of the CDR3 is TGTGCCAGCTCATCAGACTACGAGCAGTACTTC. The whole variable domain, remainder taken from reference TRBV18 and TRBJ2-7, is NAGVMQNPRHLVRRRGQEARLRCSPMKGHSHVYWYRQLPEEGLKFMVYLQKENIIDESGMPKERFSAEFPKEGPSILRIQQVVRGDSAAYFCASSSDYEQYFGPGTRLTVT.